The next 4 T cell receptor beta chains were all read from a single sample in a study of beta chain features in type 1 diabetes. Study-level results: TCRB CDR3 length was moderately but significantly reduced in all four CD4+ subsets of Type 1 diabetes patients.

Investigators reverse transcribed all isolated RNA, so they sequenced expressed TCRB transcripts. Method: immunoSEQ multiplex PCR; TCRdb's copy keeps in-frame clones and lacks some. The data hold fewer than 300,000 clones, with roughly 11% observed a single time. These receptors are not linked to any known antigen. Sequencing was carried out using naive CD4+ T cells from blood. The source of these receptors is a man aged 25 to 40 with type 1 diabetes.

The CDR3 DNA reads as TGTGCCAGCTCACCCGAGGCTGGGGCAACAGATACGCAGTATTTT. This codes for CASSPEAGATDTQYF. The genes are TRBV18 and TRBJ2-3, with D possibly matching TRBD1 (5 bases). The length of the CDR3 is 15 residues. CDR1 and CDR2 (germline): KGHSH, LQKENI. The V end was cut by 3 bases, the J end by 3 bases, with 13 bases between.

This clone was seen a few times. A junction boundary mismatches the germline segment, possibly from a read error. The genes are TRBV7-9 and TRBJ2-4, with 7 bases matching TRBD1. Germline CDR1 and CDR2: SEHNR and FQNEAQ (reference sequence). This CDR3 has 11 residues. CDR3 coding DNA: TGTGCCAGCAGCCTAGGGGGCCAACAGGACTTC. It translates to CASSLGGQQDF.

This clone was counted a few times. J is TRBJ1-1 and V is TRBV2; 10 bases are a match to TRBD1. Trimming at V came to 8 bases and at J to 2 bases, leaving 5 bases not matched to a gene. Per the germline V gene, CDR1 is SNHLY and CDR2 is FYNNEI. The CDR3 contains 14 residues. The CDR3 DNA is TGTGCCAGCTCCCGGGACAGGGGCAACACTGAAGCTTTCTTT. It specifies CASSRDRGNTEAFF.

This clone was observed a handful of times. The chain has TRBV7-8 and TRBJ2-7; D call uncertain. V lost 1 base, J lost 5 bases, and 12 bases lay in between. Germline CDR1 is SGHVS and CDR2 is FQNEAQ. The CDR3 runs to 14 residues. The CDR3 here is CASSLESGYNEQYF. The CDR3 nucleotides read TGTGCCAGCAGCTTAGAGTCCGGGTATAACGAGCAGTACTTC.